This TCR beta chain was recorded in a study of blood T cell repertoires in COVID-19. Background on the study: Nucleic acid was either cDNA or gDNA, and it came from T cells, B-cell-depleted T cells, or PBMCs.

Enrolled during active infection, Seattle patients were then followed longitudinally. CDR1 and CDR2 from the germline V gene are SGHRS and YFSETQ. V dropped 2 bases and J dropped 2 bases, with 10 bases sitting between them. CDR3 length: 14 amino acids. Produced via immunoSEQ multiplex PCR; TCRdb's table is partial and in-frame only. In the table there are 250,000 to 350,000 clones, 84% of which are singletons. The sequence derives from a human donor with COVID-19, enrolled during active disease. The donor label of this sample is uncertain. This chain uses TRBV5-1 with TRBJ1-1; tentatively, D is TRBD1 (6 bases). Source material: peripheral blood. CDR3 amino acids: CASSLYRENTEAFF. CDR3 DNA: TGCGCCAGCAGCTTATACAGGGAAAACACTGAAGCTTTCTTT.